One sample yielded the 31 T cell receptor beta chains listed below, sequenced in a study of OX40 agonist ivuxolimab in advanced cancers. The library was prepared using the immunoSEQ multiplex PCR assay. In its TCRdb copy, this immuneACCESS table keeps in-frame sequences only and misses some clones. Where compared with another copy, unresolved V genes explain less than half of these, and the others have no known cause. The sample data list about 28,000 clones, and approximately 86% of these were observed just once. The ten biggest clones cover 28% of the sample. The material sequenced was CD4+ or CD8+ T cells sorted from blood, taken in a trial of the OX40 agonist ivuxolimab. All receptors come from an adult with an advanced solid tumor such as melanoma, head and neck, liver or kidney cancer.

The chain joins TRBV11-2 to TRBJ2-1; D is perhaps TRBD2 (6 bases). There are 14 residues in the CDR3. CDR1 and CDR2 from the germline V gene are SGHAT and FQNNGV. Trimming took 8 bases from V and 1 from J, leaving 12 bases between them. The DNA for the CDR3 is TGTGCCAGCCTCTTCGCGGGGTCCTACAATGAGCAGTTCTTC. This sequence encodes CASLFAGSYNEQFF.

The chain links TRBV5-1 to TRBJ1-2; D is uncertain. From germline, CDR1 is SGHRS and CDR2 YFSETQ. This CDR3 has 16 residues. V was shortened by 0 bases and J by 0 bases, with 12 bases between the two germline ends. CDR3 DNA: TGCGCCAGCAGCTTGGGTATGGGGTCAGCTAACTATGGCTACACCTTC. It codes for CASSLGMGSANYGYTF.

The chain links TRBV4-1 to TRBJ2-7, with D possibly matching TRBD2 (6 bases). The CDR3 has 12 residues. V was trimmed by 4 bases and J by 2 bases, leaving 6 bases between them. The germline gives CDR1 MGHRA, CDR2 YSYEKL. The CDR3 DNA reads TGCGCCAGCAGCCCGGGAGCCTACGAGCAGTACTTC. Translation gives CASSPGAYEQYF.

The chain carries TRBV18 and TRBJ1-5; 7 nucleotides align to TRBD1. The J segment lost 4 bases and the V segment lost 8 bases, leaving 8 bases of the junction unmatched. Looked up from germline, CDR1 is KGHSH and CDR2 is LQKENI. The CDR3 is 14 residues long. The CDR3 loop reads CASTVQGGNQPQHF. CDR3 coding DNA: TGTGCCAGCACCGTGCAGGGGGGTAATCAGCCCCAGCATTTT.

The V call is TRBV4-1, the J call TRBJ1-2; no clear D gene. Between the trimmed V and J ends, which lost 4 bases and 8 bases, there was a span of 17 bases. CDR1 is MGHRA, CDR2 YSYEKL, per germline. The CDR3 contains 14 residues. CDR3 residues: CASSPLGYGEGYTF. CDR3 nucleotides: TGCGCCAGCAGCCCTCTAGGCTACGGGGAGGGCTACACCTTC.

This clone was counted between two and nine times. CDR3: CASSENRGLVLGNQPQHF. The CDR3 DNA reads TGTGCCAGCAGTGAAAACAGGGGGCTGGTCCTTGGGAATCAGCCCCAGCATTTT. The chain has TRBV2 and TRBJ1-5, with 9 bases lining up with TRBD1. Trimming removed 2 bases from V and 4 bases from J; junction bases left unmatched: 12. Looked up from germline, CDR1 is SNHLY and CDR2 is FYNNEI. This CDR3 spans 18 amino acids.

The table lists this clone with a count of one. The CDR3 DNA reads TGTGCTAGTGGTTTGGTACCTTTGGTAGAAGCTTTCTTT. Its translation is CASGLVPLVEAFF. The chain links TRBV12-5 to TRBJ1-1; D gene unclear. Deletions cut 0 bases from V and 8 bases from J, with 10 bases between. The length of the CDR3 is 13 residues. Germline lookup yields CDR1 LGHNT and CDR2 FRNRAP.

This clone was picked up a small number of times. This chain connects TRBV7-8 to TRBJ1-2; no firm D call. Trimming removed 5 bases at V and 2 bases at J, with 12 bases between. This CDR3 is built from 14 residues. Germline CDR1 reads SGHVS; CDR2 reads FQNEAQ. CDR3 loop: CASSPGGTNYGYTF. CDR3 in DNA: TGTGCCAGCAGCCCCGGAGGTACCAACTATGGCTACACCTTC.

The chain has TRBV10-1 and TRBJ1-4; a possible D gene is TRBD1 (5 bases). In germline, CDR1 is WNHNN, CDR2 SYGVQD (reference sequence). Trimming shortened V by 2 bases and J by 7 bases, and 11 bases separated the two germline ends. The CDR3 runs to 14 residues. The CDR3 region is CASSETQTGEKLFF. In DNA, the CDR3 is TGCGCCAGCAGTGAGACCCAAACAGGTGAAAAACTGTTTTTT.

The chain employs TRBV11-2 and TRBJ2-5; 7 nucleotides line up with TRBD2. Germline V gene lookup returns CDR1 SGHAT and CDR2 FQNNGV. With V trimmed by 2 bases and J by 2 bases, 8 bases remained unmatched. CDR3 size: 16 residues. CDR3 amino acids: CASSLRLDGGQETQYF. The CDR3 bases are TGTGCCAGCAGCTTACGTCTAGACGGGGGGCAAGAGACCCAGTACTTC.

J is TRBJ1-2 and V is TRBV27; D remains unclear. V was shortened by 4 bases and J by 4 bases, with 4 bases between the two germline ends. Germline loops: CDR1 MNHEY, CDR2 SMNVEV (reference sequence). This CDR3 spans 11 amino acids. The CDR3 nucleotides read TGTGCCAGCAGTTCCCGCTATGGCTACACCTTC. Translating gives CASSSRYGYTF.

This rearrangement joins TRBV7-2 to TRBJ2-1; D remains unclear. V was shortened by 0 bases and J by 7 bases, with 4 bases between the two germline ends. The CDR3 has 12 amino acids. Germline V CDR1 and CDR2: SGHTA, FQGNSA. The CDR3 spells CASSLAWNEQFF. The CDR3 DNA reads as TGTGCCAGCAGCTTAGCTTGGAATGAGCAGTTCTTC.

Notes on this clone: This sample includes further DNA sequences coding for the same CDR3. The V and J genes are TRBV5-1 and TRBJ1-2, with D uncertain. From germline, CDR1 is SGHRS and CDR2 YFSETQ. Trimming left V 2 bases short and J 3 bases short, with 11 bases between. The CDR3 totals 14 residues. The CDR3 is CASSLMTGDYGYTF. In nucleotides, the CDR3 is TGCGCCAGCAGCTTAATGACGGGAGACTATGGCTACACCTTC. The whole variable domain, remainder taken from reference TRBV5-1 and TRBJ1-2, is KAGVTQTPRYLIKTRGQQVTLSCSPISGHRSVSWYQQTPGQGLQFLFEYFSETQRNKGNFPGRFSGRQFSNSRSEMNVSTLELGDSALYLCASSLMTGDYGYTFGSGTRLTVV.

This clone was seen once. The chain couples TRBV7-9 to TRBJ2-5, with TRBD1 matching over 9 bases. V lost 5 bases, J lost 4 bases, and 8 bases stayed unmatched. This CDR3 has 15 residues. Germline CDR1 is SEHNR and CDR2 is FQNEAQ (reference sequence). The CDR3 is CASSTRDRVVETQYF. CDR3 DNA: TGTGCCAGCAGCACGCGGGACAGGGTCGTAGAGACCCAGTACTTC.

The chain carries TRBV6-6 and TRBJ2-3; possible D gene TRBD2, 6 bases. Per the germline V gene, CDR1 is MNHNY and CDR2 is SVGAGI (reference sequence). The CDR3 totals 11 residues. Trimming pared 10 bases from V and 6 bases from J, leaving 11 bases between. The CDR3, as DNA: TGTGCCACCATGGGAGGTGATACGCAGTATTTT. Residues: CATMGGDTQYF.

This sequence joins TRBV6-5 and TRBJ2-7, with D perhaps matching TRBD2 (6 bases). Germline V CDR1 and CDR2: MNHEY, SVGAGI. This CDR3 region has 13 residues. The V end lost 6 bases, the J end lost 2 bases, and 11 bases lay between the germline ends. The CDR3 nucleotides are TGTGCCAGCAGAGACCGGGGGACCTACGAGCAGTACTTC. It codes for CASRDRGTYEQYF.

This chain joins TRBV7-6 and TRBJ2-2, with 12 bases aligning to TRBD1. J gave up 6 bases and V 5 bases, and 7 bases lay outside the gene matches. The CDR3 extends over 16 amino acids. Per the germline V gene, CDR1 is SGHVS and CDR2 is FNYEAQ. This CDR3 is CASSAGDRGLAGELFF. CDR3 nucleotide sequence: TGTGCCAGCAGCGCTGGGGACAGGGGGCTCGCCGGGGAGCTGTTTTTT.

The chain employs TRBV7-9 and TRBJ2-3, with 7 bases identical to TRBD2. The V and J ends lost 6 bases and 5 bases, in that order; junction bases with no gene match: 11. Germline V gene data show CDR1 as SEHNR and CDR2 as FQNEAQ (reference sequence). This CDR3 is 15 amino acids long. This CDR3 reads CASRDTGGGLDTQYF. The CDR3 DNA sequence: TGTGCCAGCAGGGATACGGGCGGGGGTTTAGATACGCAGTATTTT.

For the CDR3, the DNA is TGTGCCAGCACCCTGACGCTAGGGGCCACTGAAGCTTTCTTT. It translates to CASTLTLGATEAFF. The V call is TRBV27, the J call TRBJ1-1; D is possibly TRBD1 (5 bases). This CDR3 has 14 amino acids. Germline-derived CDR1 and CDR2 are MNHEY and SMNVEV (reference sequence). V lost 7 bases, J lost 4 bases, and 16 bases lay in between.

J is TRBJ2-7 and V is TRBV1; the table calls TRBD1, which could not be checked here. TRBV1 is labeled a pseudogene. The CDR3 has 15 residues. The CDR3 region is CTSSPRDRAAYEQYF. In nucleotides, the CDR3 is TGCACCAGCAGCCCCCGGGACAGGGCGGCCTACGAGCAGTACTTC.

CDR3 DNA: TGTGCCAGCAGCGTAGAGGGCAGCTACCAAGAGACCCAGTACTTC. It yields the protein CASSVEGSYQETQYF. The rearrangement uses TRBV9 and TRBJ2-5; no clear D gene. The CDR3 totals 15 residues. With 0 bases removed from V and 0 bases from J, the gap between germline ends came to 9 bases. Germline CDR1 reads SGDLS; CDR2 reads YYNGEE.

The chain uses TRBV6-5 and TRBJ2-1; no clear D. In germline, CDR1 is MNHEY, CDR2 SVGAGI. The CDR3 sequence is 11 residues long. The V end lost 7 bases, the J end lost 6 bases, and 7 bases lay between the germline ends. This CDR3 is CASKVPNEQFF. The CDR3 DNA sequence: TGTGCCAGCAAAGTACCCAATGAGCAGTTCTTC.

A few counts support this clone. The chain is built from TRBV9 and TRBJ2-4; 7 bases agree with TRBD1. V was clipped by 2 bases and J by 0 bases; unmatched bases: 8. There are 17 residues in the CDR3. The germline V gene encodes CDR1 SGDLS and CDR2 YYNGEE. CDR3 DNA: TGTGCCAGCAGCGTCGGCGACAGGGTGGAAGCCAAAAACATTCAGTACTTC. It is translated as CASSVGDRVEAKNIQYF.

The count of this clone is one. CDR3 in amino acids: CASSDVGPKNYGYTF. CDR3 in DNA: TGTGCCAGCAGTGATGTGGGTCCTAAGAACTATGGCTACACCTTC. The chain carries TRBV6-4 and TRBJ1-2, with D hard to call. V was trimmed by 3 bases and J by 2 bases, leaving 13 bases between them. The germline gives CDR1 MRHNA, CDR2 SNTAGT. The CDR3 length is 15 residues.

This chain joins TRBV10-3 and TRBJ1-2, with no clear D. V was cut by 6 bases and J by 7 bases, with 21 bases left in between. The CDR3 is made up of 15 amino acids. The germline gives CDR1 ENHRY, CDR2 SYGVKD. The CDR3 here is CAISLPLNGDTGYTF. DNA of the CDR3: TGTGCCATCAGCTTACCACTCAATGGGGATACTGGCTACACCTTC.

Written as DNA, the CDR3 is TGCGCCAGCCTAGACAGCGCGGTCTCCTATAATTCACCCCTCCACTTT. This codes for CASLDSAVSYNSPLHF. This rearrangement joins TRBV10-2 to TRBJ1-6; TRBD1 might be the D (5 bases). Looked up from germline, CDR1 is WSHSY and CDR2 is SAAADI. Trimming pared 8 bases from V and 0 bases from J, leaving 14 bases between. This CDR3 has 16 amino acids.

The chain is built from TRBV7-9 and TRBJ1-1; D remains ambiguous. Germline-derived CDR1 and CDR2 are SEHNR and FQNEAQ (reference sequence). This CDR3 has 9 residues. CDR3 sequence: CVMDTEAFF. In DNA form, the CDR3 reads TGTGTGATGGACACTGAAGCTTTCTTT.

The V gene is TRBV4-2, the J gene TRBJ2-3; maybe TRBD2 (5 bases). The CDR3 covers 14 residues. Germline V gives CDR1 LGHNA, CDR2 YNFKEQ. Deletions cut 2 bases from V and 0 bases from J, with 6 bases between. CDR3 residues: CASSQSGSTDTQYF. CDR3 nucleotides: TGTGCCAGCAGCCAATCGGGGAGCACAGATACGCAGTATTTT.

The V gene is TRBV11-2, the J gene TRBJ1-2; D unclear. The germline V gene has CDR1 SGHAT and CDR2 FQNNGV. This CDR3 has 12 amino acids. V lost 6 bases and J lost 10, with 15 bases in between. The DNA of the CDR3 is TGTGCCAGCAGTTGGACTGGGAGTGACTACACCTTC. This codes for CASSWTGSDYTF.

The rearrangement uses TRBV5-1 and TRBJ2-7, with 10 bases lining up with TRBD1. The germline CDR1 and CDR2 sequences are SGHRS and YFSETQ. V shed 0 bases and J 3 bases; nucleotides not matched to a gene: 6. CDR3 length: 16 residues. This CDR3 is CASSLEGQGSGYEQYF. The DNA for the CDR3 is TGCGCCAGCAGCTTGGAGGGACAGGGGTCGGGCTACGAGCAGTACTTC.

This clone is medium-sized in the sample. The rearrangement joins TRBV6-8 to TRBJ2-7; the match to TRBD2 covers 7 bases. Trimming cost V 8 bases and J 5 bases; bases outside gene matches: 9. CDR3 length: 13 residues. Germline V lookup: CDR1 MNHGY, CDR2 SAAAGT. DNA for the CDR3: TGTGCCAGCGGGCGGGGGATTCCACACGAGCAGTACTTC. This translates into CASGRGIPHEQYF.